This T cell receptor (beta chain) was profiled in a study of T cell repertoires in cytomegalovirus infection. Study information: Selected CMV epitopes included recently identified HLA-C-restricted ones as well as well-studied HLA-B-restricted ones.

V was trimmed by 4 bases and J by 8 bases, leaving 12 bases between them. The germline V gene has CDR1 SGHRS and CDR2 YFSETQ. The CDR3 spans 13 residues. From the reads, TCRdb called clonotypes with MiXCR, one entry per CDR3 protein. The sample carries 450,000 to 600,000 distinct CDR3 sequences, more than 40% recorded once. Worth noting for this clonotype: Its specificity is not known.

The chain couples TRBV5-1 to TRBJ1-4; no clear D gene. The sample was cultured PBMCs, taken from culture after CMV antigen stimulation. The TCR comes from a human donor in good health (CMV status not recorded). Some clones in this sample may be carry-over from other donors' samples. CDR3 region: CASSGEEREKLFF. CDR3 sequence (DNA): TGCGCCAGCAGCGGAGAAGAACGGGAAAAACTGTTTTTT.